This TCR beta chain was sequenced in a study of cytomegalovirus exposure and HLA in healthy donors (dated by TCRdb to 2017 to 2019). Background on the whole study: An earlier analysis of roughly 630 of the donors reported 250 to 300 Gb of sequence data and around 120 million unique TCR beta sequences from approximately 180 million T cells. Roughly 300 gigabases of sequencing data and roughly 80 million unique TCR sequences made up an early release that covered over 550 HLA-typed donors. Of the roughly 400 genotyped donors, 70% to 90% were placed in the genetic ancestry cluster associated with self-reported Caucasian donors. The aim of the study was to test whether cataloging public T cell receptors could identify signatures of past pathogen exposure. The study used immunosequencing to profile the T cell repertoires of more than 650 subjects and linked those repertoires to cytomegalovirus serostatus. A separate validation cohort of roughly 130 different subjects was used in addition to the 666-subject first cohort. The study combined high-throughput TCR immunosequencing, statistical association of individual TCRs with disease status, and machine learning to predict cytomegalovirus infection status. In a later analysis, previously published TCR beta repertoires from 500 to 750 donors were re-analyzed and high-resolution HLA genotyping was added so that TCR occurrence patterns could be studied. Rather than drawing on any new phenotypic data, the later analysis identified candidate immune exposures from TCR beta sequences and the way those sequences occurred across donors. An earlier analysis of several hundred of the donors applied high-throughput TCR beta sequencing to assess whether each TCR beta V gene segment acted as functional or pseudogenic. Alongside the repertoire data, information on donor age, sex, ethnicity and CMV serostatus was compiled. In a later genetic analysis, genome-wide SNP genotypes for about three fifths of the roughly 670 donors were used, and that subset was treated as a discovery cohort. Every repertoire in the discovery cohort had been generated on one and the same sequencing platform. HLA typing included class I and class II loci at four-digit resolution. Typing coverage differed by locus: A, B, C, DRB1 and DQB1 were typed in roughly 620-630 donors, DQA1 in around 500, DPA1 in 600 to 610, and DPB1 in 472. Because of strong linkage in the cohort, roughly 5 DR-DQ haplotypes were treated as single units for association and clustering. Among roughly 400 genotyped donors of the cohort, an average of around 250,000 unique TCR beta nucleotide sequences was sequenced per donor, of which about 19% were non-productive. Results the study describes overall, beyond this receptor: A further reported finding was that TCR beta sequences accurately predicted the HLA-A and HLA-B alleles for most subjects in the first cohort. Most CMV-associated TCR beta chains appeared to be HLA-restricted in a later analysis, and the HLA associations seemed to be driven largely by CMV exposure. A later analysis associated about 17,000 TCR beta sequences with specific HLA alleles at a false discovery rate of 0.05. Correlated functional status among segregating V segments might reflect linkage disequilibrium, but an unknown experimental factor could not be ruled out. In an earlier analysis of some 540 of the donors, most TCR beta V segments appeared in productive rearrangements about 87% or about 30% of the time, broadly matching IMGT annotations. Strong co-occurrence of HLA alleles, especially DR and DQ, made assigning TCR associations to individual alleles difficult. Sequencing depth was assumed to be roughly uniform across donors in the presence/absence analyses, though that assumption may not hold. Because counts were too low, 15 or so rarely observed V segments, including chromosome 9 orphons, were excluded from the earlier analysis of about 500 of the donors. Compared with equally common non-associated chains, HLA-associated TCR beta chains in a later analysis were more clonally expanded and had lower generation probabilities. A few of the identified cytomegalovirus-associated TCR beta chains were confirmed in vitro to be specific for cytomegalovirus antigens. According to a later analysis, parvovirus B19, influenza, CMV and Epstein-Barr virus appeared linked to several top co-occurrence clusters. The study gave a list of 150 to 200 TCR beta chains associated with cytomegalovirus. A later genetic analysis reported fewer N-insertions in productive TCRs among donors in an Asian-associated ancestry cluster than the approximately 700-donor mean. A later genetic analysis associated a missense DCLRE1C variant with V-gene and J-gene trimming of TCR beta chains, and an independent cohort replicated the association. This cohort had only TCR beta chains sequenced, and the lack of alpha or paired-chain data limited which features could be detected. According to the authors, the approach could potentially be generalized to other disease states and immunological phenotypes. The classifier was reported to diagnose cytomegalovirus status with high specificity and sensitivity in both the original and validation cohorts. While some public TCRs were present in many individuals, most TCR sequences turned up only very rarely across donors. A cluster of highly shared sequence variants was judged likely to be a technical artifact of the sequencing pipeline. Some IMGT-functional V segments, including TRBV6-2 and TRBV6-3, could not be distinguished by the 87-base-pair reads and were therefore excluded. Because HLA typing was unavailable for some donors at each locus, only the typed subset was used in association tests. The only immune exposure information available for the cohort was CMV serostatus. According to a later analysis, TCR association rates differed among HLA loci, with DRB1 alleles showing the most associated TCRs and HLA-C alleles showing the fewest.

The cohort comprised 666 healthy bone marrow donors. All cohort members were sampled while nominally healthy, although unrecorded immune exposures were likely present. The donor tested CMV seropositive, placing the donor among the 290 or so seropositive members of the cohort. A peripheral blood sample was provided by each donor, and peripheral blood mononuclear cells were used for TCR beta sequencing. Genomic DNA was extracted from the blood cell samples with the Qiagen DNeasy Blood Extraction Kit. Libraries were prepared through the immunoSEQ multiplex PCR assay. For the multiplex PCR, a mixture combining 60 forward primers for TCR Vbeta segments and 13 reverse primers for TCR Jbeta segments was used. A multiplex PCR assay on genomic DNA amplified the CDR3 region of rearranged TCR beta genes. On the Illumina HiSeq System, the amplified TCR beta libraries were sequenced as 87-base-pair reads. In the authors' own workflow: In a later analysis, 77 million or so unique TCR beta chains were counted across the 500 to 850 repertoires, and some 10 million of these chains were shared by at least two donors. To remove PCR and sequencing errors, raw reads were error-corrected and collapsed into unique sequences using a nearest-neighbor algorithm that merged closely related sequences. CDR3 sequences were aligned to IMGT reference sequences to assign V, D and J gene segments. Each retained sequence needed at least a six-nucleotide match to both a V gene segment and a J gene segment. Rearrangements were classified as productive when the CDR3 lacked stop codons and remained in frame with V and J, and all other rearrangements were classified as non-productive. CDR3 was defined according to IMGT convention as the region running from the second conserved V-encoded cysteine to the conserved J-encoded phenylalanine. The earlier analysis of fewer than 700 of the donors excluded sequences that lacked an unambiguous match to a single V gene segment. In an earlier analysis of roughly 600 of the donors, a V segment was called functional when productive rearrangements were above 56.7%, and segregating when the standard deviation between donors exceeded 5%. A statistical classification framework was built to diagnose cytomegalovirus status from the catalog of TCR beta chain sequences. A later analysis assigned V and J genes by comparing TCR nucleotide sequences with IMGT/GENE-DB human TR gene sequences. In a later analysis, CDR3 sequences and most-parsimonious VDJ recombination scenarios were assigned using the TCRdist pipeline. In a later analysis, each TCR beta chain was defined by its CDR3 amino acid sequence together with its V-gene family, and reads lacking a unique V-gene family were excluded. As a way to deal with suspected cross-contamination and a sequencing artifact, a later analysis dropped hundreds of nucleotide sequences that were highly shared and had low generation probability. For each public chain, a later analysis derived a clonal expansion index from normalized ranks of inferred template counts within each repertoire. In a later analysis, generation probabilities were computed with a VDJ recombination model fitted to out-of-frame rearrangements, and the resulting probabilities were checked against IGoR. In a later analysis, TCR-TCR, TCR-HLA and TCR-CMV co-occurrence was scored with hypergeometric tests, and a repertoire-size bias correction was applied to TCR pairs. False discovery rates were estimated in a later analysis by permuting HLA or CMV assignments 20 times. In a later analysis, co-occurring TCRs were grouped using DBSCAN, and TCRdist sequence similarity was added for clustering within HLA-allele-positive subsets. For co-occurrence clustering, repertoires with fewer than 30,000 or more than 120,000 public chains were excluded, along with five or six repertoires with anomalous nucleotide sharing. This is the immuneACCESS table as TCRdb keeps it, with only in-frame sequences that have V and J called. A part of the clones is gone; compared with another copy, unresolved V genes explain less than half, and the rest is unexplained. V and J calls and clone size come straight from that table; D and trimming were deduced from the DNA. This sample's records show over 100,000 clones. The top ten constitute 6.5% to 7% of the sample.

Notes on this clone: There is no known antigen for this receptor.

Measured from the cysteine to the phenylalanine, the CDR3 is 17 residues long. Only the CDR3 part of the read is kept: 51 bases, read in frame from the first base. The germline V and J ends show losses of 5 bases and 1 base respectively, and no gene match explains 12 bases of the junction. According to the germline V gene, CDR1 reads SGHAT and CDR2 reads FQNNGV. The source of this sequence is a man in his forties in good health and CMV-seropositive. The sequencing sample was made of PBMCs. The chain uses TRBV11-2 and TRBJ2-3, with TRBD2 matching 7 junction bases. The DNA reads TGTGCCAGCAGCCCGGGGAGGGGACGTGGAGGCACAGATACGCAGTATTTT. Its protein reads: CASSPGRGRGGTDTQYF. Extended through the reference TRBV11-2 and TRBJ2-3 proteins, this CDR3 yields the full variable domain: EAGVAQSPRYKIIEKRQSVAFWCNPISGHATLYWYQQILGQGPKLLIQFQNNGVVDDSQLPKDRFSAERLKGVDSTLKIQPAKLEDSAVYLCASSPGRGRGGTDTQYFGPGTRLTVL.